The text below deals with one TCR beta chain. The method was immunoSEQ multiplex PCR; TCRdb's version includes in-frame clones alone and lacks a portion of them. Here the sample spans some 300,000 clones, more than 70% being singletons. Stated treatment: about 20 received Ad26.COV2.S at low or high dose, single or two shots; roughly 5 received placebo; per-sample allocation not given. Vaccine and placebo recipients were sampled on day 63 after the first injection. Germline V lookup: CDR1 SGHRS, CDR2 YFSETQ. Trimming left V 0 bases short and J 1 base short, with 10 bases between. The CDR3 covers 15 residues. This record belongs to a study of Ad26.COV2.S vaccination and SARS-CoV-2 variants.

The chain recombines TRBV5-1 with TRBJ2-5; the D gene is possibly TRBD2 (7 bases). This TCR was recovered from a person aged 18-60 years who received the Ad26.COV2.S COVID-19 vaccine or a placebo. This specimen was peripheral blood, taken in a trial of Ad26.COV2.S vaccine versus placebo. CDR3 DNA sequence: TGCGCCAGCAGCTTGGAGGCGGGGGCCCAAGAGACCCAGTACTTC. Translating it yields CASSLEAGAQETQYF.